The 21 T cell receptor beta chains below all came from one sample that was sequenced in a study of blood T cell repertoires in COVID-19. The assay was immunoSEQ multiplex PCR, and TCRdb's table has in-frame clones only and misses some. The table lists roughly 92,000 clones, around 91% of them singletons. The sequencing sample was made of peripheral blood. These receptors were taken from a woman of 80 years or more with active or convalescent COVID-19.

This clone was detected only once. This rearrangement joins TRBV5-1 to TRBJ2-3; 7 bases map to TRBD1. Losses at the gene ends were 4 bases for V and 6 bases for J; bases not matched to a gene: 5. The CDR3 extends over 13 amino acids. CDR1 SGHRS and CDR2 YFSETQ come from the germline V gene. The CDR3 nucleotides are TGCGCCAGCAGCCTTACAGGGGCCGATACGCAGTATTTT. This encodes CASSLTGADTQYF.

The chain combines TRBV30 with TRBJ1-5; D is possibly TRBD1 (5 bases). Trimming removed 1 base at V and 4 bases at J, with 11 bases between. Looked up from germline, CDR1 is GTSNPN and CDR2 is SVGIG (reference sequence). The CDR3 is made up of 14 amino acids. The CDR3 spells CAWSGAQGNQPQHF. Written as DNA, the CDR3 is TGTGCCTGGAGTGGGGCCCAGGGAAATCAGCCCCAGCATTTT.

V gene TRBV18 combines with J gene TRBJ2-4, with TRBD1 matching 7 bases. Germline CDR1 reads KGHSH; CDR2 reads LQKENI. The CDR3 sequence is 17 residues long. The trim removed 6 bases at V and 1 base at J, leaving 12 bases unmatched. CDR3 DNA: TGTGCCAGCTCCCCGGCTGACAGGGTGGTGGCCAAAAACATTCAGTACTTC. It yields the protein CASSPADRVVAKNIQYF.

V usage is TRBV18 and J usage is TRBJ1-1, with D possibly being TRBD1 (6 bases). CDR1 is KGHSH and CDR2 is LQKENI in the germline V gene. V was cut by 3 bases and J by 1 base, with 9 bases left in between. The CDR3 loop spans 14 amino acids. Written as DNA, the CDR3 is TGTGCCAGCTCACCGAGGGGACAGAACACTGAAGCTTTCTTT. Protein: CASSPRGQNTEAFF.

The chain joins TRBV7-2 to TRBJ1-1, with D uncertain. Germline lookup yields CDR1 SGHTA and CDR2 FQGNSA. This CDR3 contains 17 residues. V shed 1 base and J shed 1 base, with 16 bases lying between them. The CDR3 spells CASSLVLVGGSNTEAFF. Written as DNA, the CDR3 is TGTGCCAGCAGCTTAGTTTTGGTGGGCGGGTCGAACACTGAAGCTTTCTTT.

The J gene is TRBJ2-5, the V gene TRBV2; D gene ambiguous. Germline CDR1 SNHLY, CDR2 FYNNEI. V was clipped by 5 bases and J by 5 bases, with 9 bases between them. This CDR3 spans 12 amino acids. The chain's CDR3 is CASSFEVETQYF. DNA of the CDR3: TGTGCCAGCAGTTTTGAGGTTGAGACCCAGTACTTC. Drawing the rest from reference TRBV2 and TRBJ2-5, the complete variable domain is EPEVTQTPSHQVTQMGQEVILRCVPISNHLYFYWYRQILGQKVEFLVSFYNNEISEKSEIFDDQFSVERPDGSNFTLKIRSTKLEDSAMYFCASSFEVETQYFGPGTRLLVL.

The chain is built from TRBV6-5 and TRBJ2-2; D might be TRBD2 (5 bases). The germline V gene encodes CDR1 MNHEY and CDR2 SVGAGI. V lost 2 bases and J lost 3, with 10 bases in between. This CDR3 is built from 15 residues. The CDR3 loop reads CASSYQLAYTGELFF. CDR3 nucleotides: TGTGCCAGCAGTTACCAGCTAGCTTACACCGGGGAGCTGTTTTTT.

The rearrangement links TRBV27 to TRBJ2-7; D remains ambiguous. CDR3 size: 13 residues. CDR1 is MNHEY and CDR2 is SMNVEV in the germline V gene (reference sequence). V was cut by 3 bases and J by 0 bases, with 6 bases left in between. CDR3 in amino acids: CASSFGHSYEQYF. CDR3 nucleotide sequence: TGTGCCAGCAGTTTTGGGCACTCCTACGAGCAGTACTTC.

V gene TRBV3-1 (or the pseudogene TRBV3-2) combines with J gene TRBJ1-3, with D hard to call. V was cut by 1 base and J by 3 bases, with 10 bases left in between. The CDR3 contains 15 residues. The germline V gene encodes CDR1 LGHDT and CDR2 YNNKEL (reference sequence). CDR3 sequence reads: CASSQGGGNGNTIYF. Written as DNA, the CDR3 is TGTGCCAGCAGCCAAGGGGGAGGGAATGGAAACACCATATATTTT.

The gene calls are TRBV6-2 or TRBV6-3 and TRBJ2-2; no clear D gene. V lost 2 bases and J 4 bases, leaving 5 bases between the germline ends. The germline CDR1 and CDR2 sequences are MNHEY and SVGEGT. The CDR3 length is 13 residues. CDR3 bases: TGTGCCAGCAGTTACCTGAGCACCGGGGAGCTGTTTTTT. The encoded protein is CASSYLSTGELFF.

This clone was recorded only once. The chain recombines TRBV5-6 with TRBJ1-1; 7 bases fit TRBD1. This CDR3 comprises 14 residues. V lost 4 bases, J lost 2 bases, and 5 bases stayed unmatched. Germline V gene sequence: CDR1 SGHDT, CDR2 YYEEEE. The CDR3: CASSRDSRNTEAFF. CDR3 DNA: TGTGCCAGCAGCCGGGACAGTAGAAACACTGAAGCTTTCTTT.

This CDR3 reads CASRRRGYYEQYF. The CDR3 DNA follows: TGTGCAAGTCGCCGCAGGGGTTACTACGAGCAGTACTTC. The chain recombines TRBV12-2 with TRBJ2-7; TRBD1, the D gene given by the table, was not confirmed from the DNA. TRBV12-2 is a pseudogene segment. The CDR3 runs to 13 residues.

The gene calls are TRBV9 and TRBJ1-5; 8 bases are a match to TRBD1. With V trimmed by 4 bases and J by 6 bases, 12 bases remained unmatched. Germline CDR1 is SGDLS and CDR2 is YYNGEE. The CDR3 extends over 16 amino acids. CDR3 DNA sequence: TGTGCCAGCAGCCCTGGACAGGGTCAAAGCTCTCAGCCCCAGCATTTT. Translation gives CASSPGQGQSSQPQHF. The entire variable domain, with the rest obtained from reference TRBV9 and TRBJ1-5, is as follows: DSGVTQTPKHLITATGQRVTLRCSPRSGDLSVYWYQQSLDQGLQFLIQYYNGEERAKGNILERFSAQQFPDLHSELNLSSLELGDSALYFCASSPGQGQSSQPQHFGDGTRLSIL.

This clone was detected only once. The CDR3 sequence is CASSLVGGSNTGELFF. The CDR3 DNA reads TGCGCCAGCAGCTTGGTTGGGGGCTCTAACACCGGGGAGCTGTTTTTT. The chain has TRBV5-1 and TRBJ2-2, with D perhaps matching TRBD1 (6 bases). The CDR3 spans 16 residues. Per the germline V gene, CDR1 is SGHRS and CDR2 is YFSETQ. Deletions cut 0 bases from V and 2 bases from J, with 11 bases between.

The rearrangement joins TRBV6-4 to TRBJ1-5; 7 positions agree with TRBD1. CDR3 length: 16 amino acids. Trimming took 2 bases from V and 1 from J; bases not matched to a gene: 5. The germline V gene encodes CDR1 MRHNA and CDR2 SNTAGT. The CDR3 nucleotides are TGTGCCAGCAGTGACCTTACAGGGGTAAGCAATCAGCCCCAGCATTTT. Protein sequence: CASSDLTGVSNQPQHF.

The V call is TRBV27, the J call TRBJ2-1, with 9 bases aligning to TRBD2. CDR1 is MNHEY, CDR2 SMNVEV, per germline (reference sequence). The length of the CDR3 is 14 residues. The V segment lost 5 bases and the J segment 7 bases; nucleotides outside the gene matches: 6. The CDR3 DNA is TGTGCCAGCAGTCTAGCGGGAAACTGGAATGAGCAGTTCTTC. Translating gives CASSLAGNWNEQFF.

The chain combines TRBV27 with TRBJ1-2, with 8 nucleotides matching TRBD1. This CDR3 has 14 amino acids. Germline values: CDR1 MNHEY, CDR2 SMNVEV (reference sequence). Trimming at V came to 7 bases and at J to 5 bases, leaving 9 bases not matched to a gene. The DNA for the CDR3 is TGTGCCAGCACCTCCGGCAGGGGGCATTATGGCTACACCTTC. This gives the protein CASTSGRGHYGYTF.

This chain links TRBV28 with TRBJ1-5, with D possibly TRBD1 on 6 matching bases. V shed 6 bases and J shed 6 bases, with 15 bases lying between them. The CDR3 spans 14 residues. Germline-derived CDR1 and CDR2 are MDHEN and SYDVKM. The CDR3 DNA is TGTGCCAGCAGGGACAGTAGGAGTGGTCAGCCCCAGCATTTT. As protein: CASRDSRSGQPQHF.

The V gene is TRBV7-2, the J gene TRBJ2-2; the match to TRBD2 covers 8 bases. The CDR3 is made up of 15 amino acids. Germline values: CDR1 SGHTA, CDR2 FQGNSA. The V segment lost 5 bases and the J segment 6 bases; nucleotides outside the gene matches: 8. CDR3 amino acids: CASSPHSGMAGELFF. For the CDR3, the DNA is TGTGCCAGCAGCCCGCATAGCGGGATGGCCGGGGAGCTGTTTTTT.

The chain is built from TRBV18 and TRBJ1-5, with a possible D match to TRBD1 (5 bases). Per the germline V gene, CDR1 is KGHSH and CDR2 is LQKENI. The CDR3 covers 14 residues. V shed 6 bases and J shed 0 bases, with 9 bases lying between them. The DNA for the CDR3 is TGTGCCAGCTCCCCGGACACTAGCAATCAGCCCCAGCATTTT. It specifies CASSPDTSNQPQHF.

CDR3 in DNA: TGTGCCACCAGGGGACTAGCAGCCCAGAGCTCCTACAATGAGCAGTTCTTC. Its translation is CATRGLAAQSSYNEQFF. The V and J genes are TRBV15 and TRBJ2-1; 9 bases fit TRBD2. The trim removed 6 bases at V and 0 bases at J, leaving 9 bases unmatched. CDR1 is LNHNV, CDR2 YYDKDF, per germline (reference sequence). The CDR3 length is 17 residues.